This TCR beta chain came from a study of shared clonotypes between healthy human individuals. Only in-frame clones appear in the TCRdb table, and some are missing; sequencing was by immunoSEQ multiplex PCR. The sample consists of 1.4 million or so clones, around 98.5% of them appearing once. Germline V gene data show CDR1 as ENHRY and CDR2 as SYGVKD. The ends were cut back, 3 bases at V and 0 bases at J, with 9 bases in the middle. This CDR3 is 15 amino acids long. V and J are TRBV10-3 and TRBJ1-5; the D is unclear. The source is a man aged 25 to 40 in good health. What was sequenced was naive CD4+ T cells sorted from blood. Described subset: CD45RA+ positively selected. CDR3 region: CAISDSRYSNQPQHF. DNA for the CDR3: TGTGCCATCAGTGATAGCAGATATAGCAATCAGCCCCAGCATTTT.